Given below is one T cell receptor (beta chain) in context. Antigen unknown. The entry originates in a study of T cell responses to AZD1222 COVID-19 vaccine. In the study overall: The study pooled second doses at about 4 or about 12 weeks.

Data came from immunoSEQ multiplex PCR; TCRdb stores just in-frame clones and leaves some out. The repertoire has under 100,000 clones, about 90% of them found once; the top ten carry around 17%. Losses at the gene ends were 0 bases for V and 5 bases for J; bases not matched to a gene: 7. This CDR3 has 17 residues. Germline V gene data show CDR1 as LGHNA and CDR2 as YNFKEQ. Overall study findings and caveats: Donors, mostly white British, included more females; clonal diversity was possibly underestimated.

The chain recombines TRBV4-2 with TRBJ2-4, with TRBD1 identical over 10 bases. Sequencing was performed on peripheral blood, taken on day 0 of AZD1222 vaccination. This TCR was sampled from an adult in good health. CDR3 region: CASSQENTGTGENIQYF. The CDR3 DNA follows: TGTGCCAGCAGCCAAGAAAACACCGGGACAGGGGAAAACATTCAGTACTTC.